Sequencing of this T cell receptor beta chain was carried out in a study of cytomegalovirus exposure and HLA in healthy donors. Study-level findings and limits: There were under 200 TCR beta chains listed as cytomegalovirus-associated. Association with HLA alleles at 0.05 false discovery rate was found for roughly 17,000 TCR beta sequences in a later analysis.

Comment on this clone: Its cognate antigen is unknown.

The PCR made use of 60 Vbeta and 13 Jbeta primers. The assay was immunoSEQ multiplex PCR, and TCRdb's table has in-frame clones only and misses some. The sample consists of about 110,000 clones, about 70% of them appearing once. The germline V gene encodes CDR1 GTSNPN and CDR2 SVGIG (reference sequence). The CDR3 length is 13 residues. Trimming took off 4 bases at V and 1 base at J, with 10 bases between the two ends. The chain couples TRBV30 to TRBJ1-1; D ambiguous. The sequence came from a woman aged 45 to 65 in good health and CMV-seropositive. Sequencing used PBMCs. The CDR3 DNA reads TGTGCCTGGAATCTATTCGGGAACACTGAAGCTTTCTTT. Encoded protein: CAWNLFGNTEAFF.